These 4 T cell receptor beta chains were all obtained from the same sample, sequenced in a study of T cell responses to AZD1222 COVID-19 vaccine (dated by TCRdb to the early 2020s). The time point label of this sample denotes: about 28 days (+/-7) after the second vaccine dose. Libraries were constructed by the immunoSEQ multiplex PCR assay. In TCRdb, the immuneACCESS table is reduced to in-frame sequences with V and J assigned. These tables do not hold every clone; where another copy was compared, an unresolved V gene accounts for under half, and the others remain unexplained. This sample has roughly 180,000 clones in its table, and around 94% of those were observed once. The biggest ten clones account for roughly 1.7% of the sample. The sample in question was peripheral blood, obtained 28 days after the second AZD1222 dose. These receptors all come from an adult who received the AZD1222 COVID-19 vaccine.

The V call is TRBV28, the J call TRBJ1-1; D may be TRBD1 (6 bases). This CDR3 contains 16 residues. CDR1 and CDR2 (germline): MDHEN, SYDVKM. Trimming pared 6 bases from V and 4 bases from J, leaving 21 bases between. The CDR3 loop reads CASSLGPTGRVTEAFF. The CDR3 DNA reads TGTGCCAGCAGCCTAGGTCCCACAGGGAGGGTCACTGAAGCTTTCTTT.

The chain links TRBV7-9 to TRBJ1-1; D is uncertain. Germline loops: CDR1 SEHNR, CDR2 FQNEAQ (reference sequence). The V end lost 2 bases, the J end lost 0 bases, and 7 bases lay between the germline ends. CDR3 length equals 14 residues. The CDR3 region is CASSLLQMNTEAFF. CDR3 sequence (DNA): TGTGCCAGCAGCTTACTGCAGATGAACACTGAAGCTTTCTTT. Filled out from reference TRBV7-9 and TRBJ1-1, the complete variable domain reads DTGVSQNPRHKITKRGQNVTFRCDPISEHNRLYWYRQTLGQGPEFLTYFQNEAQLEKSRLLSDRFSAERPKGSFSTLEIQRTEQGDSAMYLCASSLLQMNTEAFFGQGTRLTVV.

The genes are TRBV6-5 and TRBJ2-1; 9 bases agree with TRBD1. The CDR3 runs 15 residues. Germline V lookup: CDR1 MNHEY, CDR2 SVGAGI. V gave up 6 bases and J gave up 5 bases; unmatched junction bases: 8. CDR3 nucleotide sequence: TGTGCCAGCAGCCCCGACAGGGGGAGTAACAATGAGCAGTTCTTC. Translating it yields CASSPDRGSNNEQFF.

V and J are TRBV27 and TRBJ2-6, with D unclear. This CDR3 contains 14 residues. The germline V and J ends were trimmed by 4 bases and 0 bases, with 4 bases remaining between them. Germline V lookup: CDR1 MNHEY, CDR2 SMNVEV (reference sequence). Here the CDR3 reads CASSWRSGANVLTF. CDR3 nucleotide sequence: TGTGCCAGCAGTTGGCGCTCTGGGGCCAACGTCCTGACTTTC.